This T cell receptor beta chain was identified during a study of blood T cell repertoires in COVID-19. Study summary: The United States, Italy and Spain were the sources of the acute and convalescent COVID-19 samples. PBMCs, B-cell-depleted T cells, or T cells provided the cDNA or gDNA that made up the material.

Trimming cost V 2 bases and J 0 bases; bases outside gene matches: 9. The V gene's germline CDR1 is SGHRS and CDR2 YFSETQ. This CDR3 region has 18 residues. Libraries were prepared by immunoSEQ multiplex PCR; TCRdb keeps only in-frame clonotypes and omits some of them. The sample lists about 480,000 clones; roughly nine tenths were seen once. Sequencing used peripheral blood. The chain employs TRBV5-1 and TRBJ1-4, with TRBD1 matching over 8 bases. This sequence was found in a man between 18 and 29 years old with COVID-19, enrolled during active disease. In DNA, the CDR3 is TGCGCCAGCAGCTTCAATCCTCCGGGACAGGCAACTAATGAAAAACTGTTTTTT. Amino acids: CASSFNPPGQATNEKLFF.